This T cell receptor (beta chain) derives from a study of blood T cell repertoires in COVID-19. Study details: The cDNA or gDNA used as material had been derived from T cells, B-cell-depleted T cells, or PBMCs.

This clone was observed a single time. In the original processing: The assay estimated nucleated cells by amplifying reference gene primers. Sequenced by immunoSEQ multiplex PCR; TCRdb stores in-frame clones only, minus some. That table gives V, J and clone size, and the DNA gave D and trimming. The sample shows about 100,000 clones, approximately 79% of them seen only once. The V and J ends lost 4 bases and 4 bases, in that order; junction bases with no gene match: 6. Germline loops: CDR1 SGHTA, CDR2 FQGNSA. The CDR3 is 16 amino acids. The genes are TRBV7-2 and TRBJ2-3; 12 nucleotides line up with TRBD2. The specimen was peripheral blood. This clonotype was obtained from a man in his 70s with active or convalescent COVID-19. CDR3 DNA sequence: TGTGCCAGCAGCTCTGGACTAGCGGGGCCAGCAGATACGCAGTATTTT. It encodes CASSSGLAGPADTQYF.